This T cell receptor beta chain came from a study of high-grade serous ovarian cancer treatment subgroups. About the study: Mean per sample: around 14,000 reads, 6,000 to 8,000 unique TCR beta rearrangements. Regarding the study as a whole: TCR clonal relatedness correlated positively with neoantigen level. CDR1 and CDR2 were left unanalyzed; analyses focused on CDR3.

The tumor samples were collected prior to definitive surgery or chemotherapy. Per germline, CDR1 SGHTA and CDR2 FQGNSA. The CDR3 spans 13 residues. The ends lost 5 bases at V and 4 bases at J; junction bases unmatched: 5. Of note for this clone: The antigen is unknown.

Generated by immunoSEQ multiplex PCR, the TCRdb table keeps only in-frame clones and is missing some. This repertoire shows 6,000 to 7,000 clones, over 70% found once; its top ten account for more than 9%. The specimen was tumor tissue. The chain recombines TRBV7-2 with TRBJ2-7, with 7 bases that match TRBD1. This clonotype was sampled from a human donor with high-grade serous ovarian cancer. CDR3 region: CASSAVRGYEQYF. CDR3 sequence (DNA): TGTGCCAGCAGCGCCGTCAGGGGGTACGAGCAGTACTTC.